Given below is one T cell receptor beta chain in context. Its matching antigen is unknown. This entry belongs to a study of T cell responses to AZD1222 COVID-19 vaccine. Whole-study context: The study pooled second doses at about 4 or about 12 weeks. Study outcomes and limitations: Nearly half of the spike-specific TCRs reportedly recognize variant regions that carry no mutations. Vaccination with two AZD1222 doses was followed by a rise in Spike-specific TCR breadth and depth. White British ancestry dominated among donors, who included more females, and clonal diversity was possibly underestimated.

The repertoire was sequenced with immunoSEQ multiplex PCR; TCRdb's copy has only in-frame clones and lacks some. Of 130,000 to 150,000 clones listed, approximately 90% are singletons. Germline trimming cut 6 bases from V and 2 bases from J; bases unmatched to any gene: 19. The CDR3 covers 18 residues. Per germline, CDR1 ENHRY and CDR2 SYGVKD. This TCR derives from an adult in good health. The starting material was peripheral blood, obtained on day 0 of AZD1222 vaccination. The chain recombines TRBV10-3 with TRBJ2-7; 7 nucleotides align to TRBD2. The CDR3 sequence is CAISQREREGRRTYEQYF. CDR3 nucleotide sequence: TGTGCCATCAGCCAACGGGAGAGGGAGGGTAGAAGGACCTACGAGCAGTACTTC.